This T cell receptor (beta chain) appears in the sequencing data of a study of a mutant IDH1 vaccine in newly diagnosed glioma (dated by TCRdb to 2020 to 2023). Broadly, across the study: In the chemotherapy-containing groups, vaccination started alongside temozolomide cycles, whereas in patients who had radiotherapy alone it started 4-6 weeks after radiotherapy. The week-35 safety follow-up was designated visit V12, and the week-47 end of study was designated visit V13. Of the approximately 34 patients who were treated, approximately 60% were male and approximately 38% were female, and the mean age was around 43 years. Prior to enrollment, patients had been given standard therapy consisting of radiotherapy alone, temozolomide alone, or radiochemotherapy with temozolomide, with the combination given to most patients. Peripheral blood was collected at six visits: V03 (baseline), V05, V07, V10, V12 and V13. For exploratory analyses, longitudinal TCRB deep sequencing was carried out in about two dozen treated patients wherever samples were available.

What the time point label conveys for this sample: week 47, end of study. Every vaccine dose consisted of 300 ug of a 20-mer mutant IDH1 peptide in Montanide, administered subcutaneously together with topical imiquimod. Eight vaccinations were administered to patients in weeks 1, 3, 5, 7, 11, 15, 19 and 23, corresponding to visits V03 through V10. All donors had newly diagnosed IDH1-mutant astrocytomas of WHO grade 3 or 4 that showed loss of nuclear ATRX. The samples were drawn from NOA16, a multicentre, single-arm, open-label phase I trial in Germany that tested a mutant IDH1 peptide vaccine in humans for the first time. The DNeasy Blood and Tissue Kit was used to extract genomic DNA from EDTA blood for TCRB sequencing. Details on this clone: Its antigen has not been determined. No clone much larger than this one lies a single base away; base qualities are absent.

Measured from the cysteine to the phenylalanine, the CDR3 is 17 residues long. The sequence is cut down to CDR3 DNA, 51 bases in frame from base 1. Unmatched junction bases come to 8, with V trimmed by 1 base and J by 5 bases. The germline V gene supplies CDR1 LGHNA and CDR2 YNFKEQ. Beyond this particular receptor, the publication reports: Vaccine-induced immune responses across multiple MHC alleles were detected in 93.3% of patients. Pseudoprogression seemed to be unrelated to changes in the top peripheral T cell clonotypes found by TCRB sequencing. Selection of PBMC samples for TCRB deep sequencing was based on availability. It was noted by the authors that analyses of patient blood samples could not be reproduced owing to sample limitations.

Library prep was done by the immunoSEQ multiplex PCR assay. Rearranged TCR beta chain sequences were amplified using the hsTCRB Kit according to the manufacturer's protocol. TCRB libraries were sequenced on an Illumina MiSeq. On the authors' methods: The kit vendor's proprietary platform handled demultiplexing, trimming and gene mapping. Imported from immuneACCESS, the table was reduced by TCRdb to in-frame sequences with V and J called. These copies leave out some clones; in studies compared against another copy, an unresolved V gene accounts for under half, and the cause of the remainder is not known. The D gene and trimming were derived from the DNA, and the V and J assignments and clone size from that table. The sample has tens of thousands of clones on record, roughly 87% of them singletons. Of the sample, under 4.5% is held by the ten largest clones.

Rearrangement joined TRBV4-2 to TRBJ1-6; 7 junctional bases match TRBD1. The sample consisted of PBMCs, taken from a glioma patient whose treatment included an IDH1 peptide vaccine. This TCR was recovered from a man aged 25 to 45 with glioma. In nucleotide form, the sequence is TGTGCCAGCAGCCAAGGGGGACAGTTTGATCATAATTCACCCCTCCACTTT. Its protein product is CASSQGGQFDHNSPLHF.